The rows below give T cell receptor beta chains drawn from one sample of a study of cytomegalovirus exposure and HLA in healthy donors. TCRdb's table, derived via immunoSEQ multiplex PCR, lists solely in-frame clones and lacks some. The sample carries approximately 260,000 clones, around four fifths recorded once. The sequencing sample was made of PBMCs. These receptors were obtained from a woman aged 40 to 50 in good health and CMV-seropositive. Each CDR3 is given with its conserved first and last residue. The order of the fields is J gene, D gene, clone size, V gene, CDR3 protein, CDR3 DNA. The D gene is left open where the match is weak. Size is omitted from some rows. Given values are once, few, many or a class for expanded clones.

TRBJ1-4 | TRBD1 | NA | TRBV18 | CASSPPDRVEKLFF | TGTGCCAGCTCACCACCTGACAGGGTGGAAAAACTGTTTTTT
TRBJ1-5 | NA | once | TRBV7-8 | CASSPQVGNQPQHF | TGTGCCAGCAGTCCACAGGTCGGCAATCAGCCCCAGCATTTT
TRBJ1-3 | NA | NA | TRBV30 | CAWVTGNTIYF | TGTGCCTGGGTAACTGGAAACACCATATATTTT
TRBJ1-3 | NA | NA | TRBV29-1 | CSVGGGQGRSGNTIYF | TGCAGCGTTGGGGGGGGGCAGGGGCGCTCTGGAAACACCATATATTTT
TRBJ2-7 | NA | NA | TRBV30 | CAWSALGAWTYF | TGTGCCTGGAGTGCCCTTGGGGCGTGGACGTACTTC
TRBJ2-1 | NA | NA | TRBV28 | CASSFSRYNEQFF | TGTGCCAGCAGTTTTAGCCGGTACAATGAGCAGTTCTTC
TRBJ2-7 | TRBD1 | NA | TRBV6-5 | CASSRRQGSSYEQYF | TGTGCCAGCAGTCGCCGACAGGGTTCTTCCTACGAGCAGTACTTC
TRBJ2-5 | TRBD2 | NA | TRBV28 | CASSGLAVQETQYF | TGTGCCAGTTCGGGACTAGCGGTCCAAGAGACCCAGTACTTC
TRBJ1-5 | NA | NA | TRBV19 | CASSIMRSVSQPQHF | TGTGCCAGTAGTATTATGAGATCGGTTTCTCAGCCCCAGCATTTT
TRBJ1-1 | NA | few | TRBV6-5 | CASSPGGYTEAFF | TGTGCCAGCAGCCCTGGAGGCTACACTGAAGCTTTCTTT
TRBJ2-1 | TRBD2 | NA | TRBV2 | CASYPGLLYNEQFF | TGTGCCAGCTACCCGGGACTACTATACAATGAGCAGTTCTTC
TRBJ2-5 | TRBD2 | NA | TRBV30 | CAWSWGLAVETQYF | TGTGCCTGGAGTTGGGGACTAGCGGTAGAGACCCAGTACTTC
TRBJ1-1 | NA | NA | TRBV5-8 | CASSRRTNTEAFF | TGTGCCAGCAGCAGAAGGACAAACACTGAAGCTTTCTTT
TRBJ1-2 | NA | NA | TRBV28 | CASSLDTNYGYTF | TGTGCCAGCAGTTTAGACACCAACTATGGCTACACCTTC
TRBJ1-4 | NA | NA | TRBV6-6 | CASSYLAGEKLFF | TGTGCCAGCAGTTACCTTGCAGGCGAAAAACTGTTTTTT
TRBJ2-7 | NA | NA | TRBV2 | CASSEGGSSYEQYF | TGTGCCAGCAGTGAAGGAGGGAGTTCCTACGAGCAGTACTTC
TRBJ1-4 | TRBD1 | NA | TRBV30 | CAWKGQGATNEKLFF | TGTGCCTGGAAGGGACAGGGAGCAACTAATGAAAAACTGTTTTTT
TRBJ2-1 | NA | once | TRBV19 | CASSIGEYNEQFF | TGTGCCAGTAGTATAGGCGAATACAATGAGCAGTTCTTC
TRBJ2-5 | NA | NA | TRBV7-3 | CASSSGETQYF | TGTGCCAGCAGCTCCGGAGAGACCCAGTACTTC
TRBJ1-1 | NA | NA | TRBV7-9 | CASSPKNTEAFF | TGTGCCAGCAGCCCAAAGAACACTGAAGCTTTCTTT
TRBJ2-7 | NA | once | TRBV30 | CACTGRTSQQYF | TGTGCCTGCACCGGGAGAACTTCCCAGCAGTACTTC
TRBJ1-1 | NA | NA | TRBV25-1 | CASSEVWGGTEAFF | TGTGCCAGCAGTGAAGTTTGGGGGGGCACTGAAGCTTTCTTT
TRBJ2-5 | TRBD2 | once | TRBV7-2 | CASSLGRLAGAPGPETQYF | TGTGCCAGCAGCTTAGGGCGACTAGCGGGAGCTCCGGGGCCAGAGACCCAGTACTTC
TRBJ2-1 | TRBD2 | NA | TRBV4-2 | CASSQDPLTSARSYNEQFF | TGTGCCAGCAGCCAAGATCCCCTAACTAGCGCCAGGTCCTACAATGAGCAGTTCTTC
TRBJ2-7 | NA | NA | TRBV9 | CASSVDGTYKGQYF | TGTGCCAGCAGCGTAGATGGGACTTATAAAGGGCAGTACTTC
TRBJ1-5 | TRBD1 | NA | TRBV4-3 | CASSQDRGQPQHF | TGCGCCAGCAGCCAAGACAGGGGGCAGCCCCAGCATTTT
TRBJ2-4 | TRBD1 | few | TRBV7-9 | CASSMGQGADRDSQYF | TGTGCCAGCAGCATGGGACAGGGAGCTGATAGGGACAGTCAGTACTTC
TRBJ2-1 | TRBD1 | NA | TRBV4-2 | CASSPGGGVYNEQFF | TGTGCCAGCAGCCCAGGGGGCGGGGTATACAATGAGCAGTTCTTC
TRBJ2-7 | NA | NA | TRBV7-2 | CASSLAVHEQYF | TGTGCCAGCAGCTTAGCCGTCCACGAGCAGTACTTC
TRBJ2-3 | NA | once | TRBV7-8 | CASSSEGRGTDTQYF | TGTGCCAGCAGCTCGGAGGGCCGGGGCACAGATACGCAGTATTTT
TRBJ1-1 | NA | once | TRBV4-1 | CASSQDWALQNTEAFF | TGCGCCAGCAGCCAAGATTGGGCCTTACAGAACACTGAAGCTTTCTTT
TRBJ1-2 | NA | NA | TRBV6-5 | CASSYIQGNYGYTF | TGTGCCAGCAGTTATATCCAGGGGAACTATGGCTACACCTTC
TRBJ2-7 | TRBD2 | NA | TRBV2 | CASSALGGSFNEQYF | TGTGCCAGCAGTGCCCTGGGAGGGTCTTTCAACGAGCAGTACTTC
TRBJ2-7 | NA | NA | TRBV7-2 | CASSLAPQATYEQYF | TGTGCCAGCAGCTTAGCCCCGCAGGCAACCTACGAGCAGTACTTC
TRBJ1-2 | NA | NA | TRBV5-1 | CASSLDQAAGGYTF | TGCGCCAGCAGCTTGGATCAGGCGGCAGGGGGCTACACCTTC
TRBJ1-1 | TRBD1 | NA | TRBV9 | CASSVGDSSEAFF | TGTGCCAGCAGCGTAGGGGACAGCAGTGAAGCTTTCTTT
TRBJ2-1 | TRBD1 | NA | TRBV11-3 | CASSLALGQGVYNEQFF | TGTGCCAGCAGCTTAGCACTGGGACAGGGGGTCTACAATGAGCAGTTCTTC
TRBJ1-6 | NA | NA | TRBV14 | CASSQGGHASPLHF | TGTGCCAGCAGCCAAGGGGGACACGCTTCACCCCTCCACTTT
TRBJ1-4 | TRBD1 | NA | TRBV28 | CASSSTGRSEKLFF | TGTGCCAGCAGTTCGACAGGGAGGAGTGAAAAACTGTTTTTT
TRBJ2-7 | NA | NA | TRBV13 | CASSLGNRDEQYF | TGTGCCAGCAGCTTAGGAAACAGGGACGAGCAGTACTTC
TRBJ2-3 | NA | NA | TRBV27 | CASSLYEDSTDTQYF | TGTGCCAGCAGTTTATATGAGGATAGCACAGATACGCAGTATTTT
TRBJ2-3 | TRBD2 | NA | TRBV28 | CASSFRAGGLTDTQYF | TGTGCCAGCAGTTTCCGGGCGGGAGGGCTAACAGATACGCAGTATTTT